This TCR beta chain was captured in a study of cytomegalovirus exposure and HLA in healthy donors. The overall study: It was reported in a later analysis that the same platform had been used for the roughly 130 validation repertoires as for the 550 to 700 first-cohort repertoires.

Notes on this clone: The antigen is undetermined.

General observations from the study: Per published reports, the classifier diagnosed cytomegalovirus status with high specificity and sensitivity.

Using immunoSEQ multiplex PCR, the repertoire was profiled, and TCRdb retains in-frame clones only, with some absent. This table holds 150,000 to 200,000 clones, about 82% found once. The CDR3 is 15 residues long. Germline lookup yields CDR1 LNHDA and CDR2 SQIVND (reference sequence). V was clipped by 5 bases and J by 5 bases; unmatched bases: 10. The TCR originated in a woman younger than 30 in good health and CMV-seronegative. Specimen: PBMCs. The V call is TRBV19, the J call TRBJ1-2; 8 nucleotides match TRBD1. This CDR3 reads CASSSGTGLKYGYTF. CDR3 bases: TGTGCCAGTAGTTCCGGGACAGGACTAAAATATGGCTACACCTTC.